This TCR beta chain was profiled in a study of blood T cell repertoires in COVID-19. Study information: T cells, B-cell-depleted T cells, or PBMCs provided the cDNA or gDNA that served as material.

Authors' data handling: The assay estimated nucleated cells by amplifying reference gene primers. The table came from immunoSEQ multiplex PCR; TCRdb's copy has only in-frame clones and leaves some out. V, J and clone size reflect that table, while D and trimming were determined from the DNA. The sample comprises 18,000 or so clones, around 80% of which are singletons, and more than 9.5% rests with the top ten. Sequencing was done on a sample of peripheral blood. The clonotype was recovered from a man at least 80 years old with acute or convalescent COVID-19.

The CDR3 bases are TGTGCCAGCAGCTCGAACGCCAGGGGGCCAGATACGCAGTATTTT. This translates into CASSSNARGPDTQYF. The chain combines TRBV5-4 with TRBJ2-3; 8 bases line up with TRBD1. J lost 4 bases, V lost 3 bases, and 7 bases had no gene match. CDR1 is SGHNT, CDR2 YYREEE, per germline (reference sequence). The CDR3 is 15 residues long.